Below, 27 T cell receptor beta chains from the same sample are listed, as sequenced in a study of blood T cell repertoires in COVID-19. Sequenced by immunoSEQ multiplex PCR; TCRdb stores in-frame clones only, minus some. The sample lists roughly 230,000 clones; roughly 84% were seen once. Sample: peripheral blood. These receptors were collected from a man between 50 and 59 years old with active or convalescent COVID-19.

This rearrangement joins TRBV19 to TRBJ1-6; 7 positions match TRBD1. V dropped 9 bases and J dropped 9; count of bases not matched to a gene: 8. This CDR3 has 13 amino acids. Germline V gives CDR1 LNHDA, CDR2 SQIVND (reference sequence). CDR3 bases: TGTGCCAGACAACAGGGGCGAGGTTCACCCCTCCACTTT. It yields the protein CARQQGRGSPLHF.

The J gene is TRBJ2-7, the V gene TRBV27, with D unclear. There are 12 residues in the CDR3. The V gene's germline CDR1 is MNHEY and CDR2 SMNVEV (reference sequence). Between the trimmed V and J ends, which lost 5 bases and 3 bases, there was a span of 8 bases. CDR3 coding DNA: TGTGCCAGCAGTCTCCTCGGCTACGAGCAGTACTTC. This gives the protein CASSLLGYEQYF.

The CDR3 spells CASSYRTHERDTQYF. The CDR3 DNA reads TGTGCCAGCAGCTACAGGACCCATGAGCGAGATACGCAGTATTTT. The chain recombines TRBV9 with TRBJ2-3; D perhaps matches TRBD1 (5 bases). The length of the CDR3 is 15 residues. The germline V and J ends were trimmed by 4 bases and 5 bases, with 17 bases remaining between them. Germline V lookup: CDR1 SGDLS, CDR2 YYNGEE.

V gene TRBV9 combines with J gene TRBJ2-3; 10 bases are shared with TRBD2. Losses at the gene ends were 3 bases for V and 2 bases for J; bases not matched to a gene: 3. The CDR3 has 15 residues. Germline V gene sequence: CDR1 SGDLS, CDR2 YYNGEE. CDR3 nucleotide sequence: TGTGCCAGCAGCGGAGCGGGGGGGACCACAGATACGCAGTATTTT. Amino acid sequence: CASSGAGGTTDTQYF.

V gene TRBV5-5 combines with J gene TRBJ1-3; 7 nucleotides line up with TRBD1. Trimming cost V 2 bases and J 2 bases; bases outside gene matches: 10. The germline V gene has CDR1 SGHKS and CDR2 YYEKEE (reference sequence). The CDR3 sequence is 17 residues long. CDR3 amino acids: CASSFGQERSTGNTIYF. CDR3 DNA sequence: TGTGCCAGCAGCTTCGGACAGGAGAGATCCACTGGAAACACCATATATTTT. Variable domain in full (rest from reference TRBV5-5 and TRBJ1-3): DAGVTQSPTHLIKTRGQQVTLRCSPISGHKSVSWYQQVLGQGPQFIFQYYEKEERGRGNFPDRFSARQFPNYSSELNVNALLLGDSALYLCASSFGQERSTGNTIYFGEGSWLTVV.

This clone was found a few times. The rearrangement links TRBV3-1 (or the pseudogene TRBV3-2) to TRBJ2-2; D call uncertain. Germline CDR1 is LGHDT and CDR2 is YNNKEL (reference sequence). Trimming removed 5 bases at V and 6 bases at J, with 10 bases between. This CDR3 is 13 amino acids long. The CDR3 is CASSLNMAGELFF. CDR3 DNA sequence: TGTGCCAGCAGCTTAAACATGGCCGGGGAGCTGTTTTTT.

The chain couples TRBV13 to TRBJ2-3; D gene uncertain. The germline V gene has CDR1 PRHDT and CDR2 FYEKMQ (reference sequence). V lost 5 bases to trimming and J lost 2 bases, with 8 bases between them. The CDR3 runs 13 residues. CDR3 sequence reads: CASSTPITDTQYF. DNA for the CDR3: TGTGCCAGCAGCACACCAATCACAGATACGCAGTATTTT.

Concerning this clone itself: A read error may produce the germline difference seen at one junction end. The chain joins TRBV30 to TRBJ1-1; 12 bases are a match to TRBD1. Germline V gene sequence: CDR1 GTSNPN, CDR2 SVGIG (reference sequence). CDR3 length: 13 residues. The DNA for the CDR3 is TGTGCCTGCCCCCGGGACAGGGGGCTAAGTACAATCTTT. It translates to CACPRDRGLSTIF.

The chain employs TRBV5-1 and TRBJ2-2; 9 bases map to TRBD1. CDR1 SGHRS and CDR2 YFSETQ come from the germline V gene. V shed 4 bases, J shed 7 bases, and the junction held 11 bases outside the gene matches. This CDR3 has 16 amino acids. The CDR3 reads CASSPGPGQGNGELFF. CDR3 coding DNA: TGCGCCAGCAGCCCCGGCCCGGGACAGGGCAACGGGGAGCTGTTTTTT.

The chain joins TRBV4-1 to TRBJ2-3; possible D gene TRBD2, 5 bases. Germline V lookup: CDR1 MGHRA, CDR2 YSYEKL. V gave up 5 bases and J gave up 8 bases, with 11 bases separating them. This CDR3 has 12 residues. The chain's CDR3 is CASSAREGTQYF. CDR3 coding DNA: TGCGCCAGCAGCGCTCGTGAGGGTACGCAGTATTTT.

The V and J genes are TRBV5-1 and TRBJ2-5, with 9 bases matching TRBD2. The CDR3 is 15 amino acids. The V and J ends lost 7 bases and 5 bases, in that order; junction bases with no gene match: 12. CDR1 and CDR2 from the germline V gene are SGHRS and YFSETQ. Here the CDR3 DNA reads TGCGCCAGCGGGCGCGGGGGGGCCCGGCAGGAGACCCAGTACTTC. Translated, it gives CASGRGGARQETQYF.

This chain links TRBV6-5 with TRBJ2-5; unclear D gene. The CDR3 runs 13 residues. Per germline, CDR1 MNHEY and CDR2 SVGAGI. V was cut by 2 bases and J by 1 base, with 5 bases left in between. Written as DNA, the CDR3 is TGTGCCAGCAGTTACGACTTCCAAGAGACCCAGTACTTC. This codes for CASSYDFQETQYF.

This clone has more than one count but fewer than ten. V usage is TRBV10-3 and J usage is TRBJ2-3, with a possible D match to TRBD1 (7 bases). From germline, CDR1 is ENHRY and CDR2 SYGVKD. Deletions cut 11 bases from V and 3 bases from J, with 18 bases between. The CDR3 runs to 14 residues. The CDR3 spells CASRQGGVTDTQYF. The CDR3 DNA reads as TGTGCCTCGAGACAGGGCGGGGTGACAGATACGCAGTATTTT.

V usage is TRBV4-1 and J usage is TRBJ2-2; D is possibly TRBD1 (5 bases). V was cut by 0 bases and J by 0 bases, with 11 bases left in between. Germline V gene lookup returns CDR1 MGHRA and CDR2 YSYEKL. The CDR3 runs to 17 residues. This CDR3 is CASSQDADSANTGELFF. DNA for the CDR3: TGCGCCAGCAGCCAAGACGCCGACAGTGCGAACACCGGGGAGCTGTTTTTT.

The chain recombines TRBV18 with TRBJ1-1; 8 nucleotides match TRBD1. The CDR3 contains 15 residues. The junction had 9 bases not matched to a gene; V was cut back by 3 bases and J by 6 bases. The germline V gene has CDR1 KGHSH and CDR2 LQKENI. The CDR3 DNA reads as TGTGCCAGCTCACCCTCACAGGGGGGTGTCGCTGAAGCTTTCTTT. Translated, it gives CASSPSQGGVAEAFF.

V is TRBV19 and J is TRBJ1-4, with a tentative D call TRBD1 (6 bases). CDR3 length: 12 residues. Looked up from germline, CDR1 is LNHDA and CDR2 is SQIVND (reference sequence). The CDR3 nucleotides read TGTAGGGGGTGTTCTCCTAATGAAAAACTGTTTTTT. Its translation: CRGCSPNEKLFF.

The CDR3 DNA sequence: TGTGCCAGCAGCCAAGAGACAGTTAATGAAAAACTGTTTTTT. It translates to CASSQETVNEKLFF. This chain joins TRBV4-2 and TRBJ1-4; a possible D gene is TRBD1 (5 bases). Germline loops: CDR1 LGHNA, CDR2 YNFKEQ. This CDR3 spans 14 amino acids. Trimming removed 0 bases at V and 4 bases at J, with 6 bases between.

As to this clone: The sample contains more than one DNA sequence encoding this CDR3. This chain uses TRBV7-9 with TRBJ1-1, with D perhaps matching TRBD1 (6 bases). V lost 5 bases to trimming and J lost 4 bases, with 11 bases between them. This CDR3 spans 13 amino acids. The germline V gene encodes CDR1 SEHNR and CDR2 FQNEAQ (reference sequence). CDR3 region: CASSLTGSTEAFF. CDR3 DNA: TGTGCCAGCAGCCTTACAGGGAGCACTGAAGCTTTCTTT.

V is TRBV6-1 and J is TRBJ1-6; the D is unclear. The CDR3 runs to 13 residues. Trimming removed 3 bases from V and 10 bases from J, with 10 bases in between. Germline CDR1 MNHNS, CDR2 SASEGT. The CDR3 is CASSDRSLSPLHF. The CDR3 DNA reads TGTGCCAGCAGTGACAGGTCCTTGTCACCCCTCCACTTT.

The chain employs TRBV7-9 and TRBJ1-6, with D maybe TRBD1 (6 bases). Trimming shortened V by 1 base and J by 10 bases, and 14 bases separated the two germline ends. The CDR3 contains 15 residues. Germline lookup yields CDR1 SEHNR and CDR2 FQNEAQ (reference sequence). The CDR3 DNA sequence: TGTGCCAGCAGCTTAGAAGGGGGGGGCTGGTCACCCCTCCACTTT. Translation gives CASSLEGGGWSPLHF.

This chain connects TRBV19 to TRBJ1-1, with a possible D match to TRBD1 (6 bases). Germline CDR1 is LNHDA and CDR2 is SQIVND (reference sequence). The CDR3 is 14 amino acids. V was clipped by 6 bases and J by 1 base, with 12 bases between them. In nucleotides, the CDR3 is TGTGCCAGTAGGGCTGGACAGACGAACACTGAAGCTTTCTTT. Encoded protein: CASRAGQTNTEAFF.

The chain recombines TRBV24-1 with TRBJ2-2, with a possible D match to TRBD2 (6 bases). V was cut by 5 bases and J by 4 bases, with 13 bases left in between. CDR3 length: 15 amino acids. Germline assignment: CDR1 KGHDR and CDR2 SFDVKD. The CDR3 nucleotides are TGTGCCACCAGTGGGCTGGCGGGGCCCACCGGGGAGCTGTTTTTT. It yields the protein CATSGLAGPTGELFF.

The chain has TRBV6-1 and TRBJ1-1, with no clear D. CDR3 length equals 11 residues. Per the germline V gene, CDR1 is MNHNS and CDR2 is SASEGT. Trimming removed 3 bases from V and 5 bases from J, with 4 bases in between. This CDR3 is CASSDLTEAFF. The DNA of the CDR3 is TGTGCCAGCAGTGATTTAACTGAAGCTTTCTTT.

The table lists this clone with a few counts. The chain joins TRBV25-1 to TRBJ1-4, with D possibly TRBD1 on 5 matching bases. The CDR3 is 15 amino acids. The germline V gene encodes CDR1 MGHDK and CDR2 SYGVNS. Between the trimmed V and J ends, which lost 6 bases and 4 bases, there was a span of 15 bases. CDR3 sequence: CASSLSPGGNEKLFF. The CDR3 region has the DNA TGTGCCAGCAGCCTCTCACCGGGGGGTAATGAAAAACTGTTTTTT.

This chain connects TRBV4-1 to TRBJ1-2; D might be TRBD1 (6 bases). Germline CDR1 MGHRA, CDR2 YSYEKL. CDR3 length: 16 residues. V was shortened by 0 bases and J by 4 bases, with 15 bases between the two germline ends. The CDR3, as DNA: TGCGCCAGCAGCCAAGATAGGGCGGGGGCGGGCTATGGCTACACCTTC. Translated: CASSQDRAGAGYGYTF.

The chain links TRBV14 to TRBJ2-3; D might be TRBD1 (6 bases). Germline V CDR1 and CDR2: SGHDN, FVKESK. The CDR3 totals 13 residues. V lost 0 bases, J lost 6 bases, and 7 bases lay in between. CDR3 region: CASSQERGDTQYF. CDR3 in DNA: TGTGCCAGCAGCCAAGAAAGGGGGGATACGCAGTATTTT.

The gene calls are TRBV2 and TRBJ2-1; possible D gene TRBD2, 7 bases. This CDR3 region has 13 residues. Germline CDR1 reads SNHLY; CDR2 reads FYNNEI. V lost 8 bases and J lost 4, with 12 bases in between. The CDR3 bases are TGTGCCAGCTGGGGGGGGGCGTACAATGAGCAGTTCTTC. It is translated as CASWGGAYNEQFF.